The 24 T cell receptor beta chains below were found in one sample sequenced in a study of cytomegalovirus exposure and HLA in healthy donors. Sequencing was performed with immunoSEQ multiplex PCR; in TCRdb, only in-frame clones are kept and a portion is missing. The sample holds fewer than 250,000 clones, approximately 83% seen once. The sequenced sample consisted of PBMCs. These TCRs come from a woman in her twenties or thirties in good health and CMV-seropositive.

CDR3 DNA sequence: TGTGCCTGGAGTCCCCCCGACGGGGGCGACTATGGCTACACCTTC. It encodes CAWSPPDGGDYGYTF. This sequence joins TRBV30 and TRBJ1-2; weak D call: TRBD1 (6 bases). V was trimmed by 2 bases and J by 3 bases, leaving 16 bases between them. CDR1 is GTSNPN, CDR2 SVGIG, per germline (reference sequence). The CDR3 runs 15 residues.

The chain joins TRBV30 to TRBJ1-1; possibly TRBD1 for D (5 bases). Between the trimmed V and J ends, which lost 3 bases and 1 base, there was a span of 12 bases. In germline, CDR1 is GTSNPN, CDR2 SVGIG (reference sequence). This CDR3 comprises 14 residues. The CDR3 protein is CAWSGLTGNTEAFF. CDR3 coding DNA: TGTGCCTGGAGCGGACTCACAGGGAACACTGAAGCTTTCTTT. The full variable domain, in which reference TRBV30 and TRBJ1-1 provide the parts outside the CDR3, is SQTIHQWPATLVQPVGSPLSLECTVEGTSNPNLYWYRQAAGRGLQLLFYSVGIGQISSEVPQNLSASRPQDRQFILSSKKLLLSDSGFYLCAWSGLTGNTEAFFGQGTRLTVV.

The genes are TRBV9 and TRBJ2-7; TRBD2 agrees at 7 bases. Germline loops: CDR1 SGDLS, CDR2 YYNGEE. The V and J ends lost 4 bases and 3 bases, in that order; junction bases with no gene match: 10. The CDR3 length is 15 residues. This CDR3 is CASSPRWGGGYEQYF. The CDR3 bases are TGTGCCAGCAGCCCCCGTTGGGGGGGTGGCTACGAGCAGTACTTC.

The chain is built from TRBV10-1 and TRBJ2-7; D remains unclear. Germline V gene data show CDR1 as WNHNN and CDR2 as SYGVQD (reference sequence). CDR3 length equals 12 residues. Trimming removed 0 bases at V and 6 bases at J, with 6 bases between. CDR3 DNA sequence: TGCGCCAGCAGTGAGTCGAAAGGCGAGCAGTACTTC. As protein: CASSESKGEQYF.

Ten or more counts support this clone. The chain links TRBV5-6 to TRBJ2-3; 7 bases are a match to TRBD2. Germline CDR1 reads SGHDT; CDR2 reads YYEEEE. CDR3 length equals 15 residues. V trimming: 0 bases; J trimming: 3 bases; junction bases outside the gene matches: 4. The CDR3 DNA follows: TGTGCCAGCAGCTTGGTTGGGCGGGAGACAGATACGCAGTATTTT. Protein product: CASSLVGRETDTQYF.

This clone was detected once. V usage is TRBV6-1 and J usage is TRBJ1-1; 8 bases match TRBD1. The CDR3 runs 14 residues. Germline CDR1 reads MNHNS; CDR2 reads SASEGT. Trimming took 3 bases from V and 6 from J; bases not matched to a gene: 6. CDR3 coding DNA: TGTGCCAGCAGTGACCCGGACAGGGCCCCTGAAGCTTTCTTT. Translated: CASSDPDRAPEAFF.

This clone is a singleton in its sample. J is TRBJ1-1 and V is TRBV9; D gene unclear. The CDR3 has 13 residues. The ends were cut back, 3 bases at V and 0 bases at J, with 6 bases in the middle. CDR1 is SGDLS and CDR2 is YYNGEE in the germline V gene. The CDR3 sequence is CASSATLNTEAFF. The CDR3 DNA is TGTGCCAGCAGCGCGACACTGAACACTGAAGCTTTCTTT.

The J gene is TRBJ2-1, the V gene TRBV9, with 8 bases fitting TRBD2. Germline CDR1 and CDR2: SGDLS and YYNGEE. The length of the CDR3 is 18 residues. Trimming cost V 3 bases and J 8 bases; bases outside gene matches: 19. The CDR3 region has the DNA TGTGCCAGCAGCGCCACGCCCGGGACTAGATTGATTTTGGATGAGCAGTTCTTC. It yields the protein CASSATPGTRLILDEQFF.

The V and J genes are TRBV29-1 and TRBJ1-2; unclear D gene. Trimming cost V 4 bases and J 4 bases, with 7 bases left between them. Germline V gene data show CDR1 as SQVTM and CDR2 as ANQGSEA. The CDR3 covers 11 residues. The CDR3 DNA is TGCAGCGTTGTGCGGGGCTATGGCTACACCTTC. This sequence encodes CSVVRGYGYTF.

This chain joins TRBV2 and TRBJ2-7, with D tentatively TRBD2 (6 bases). V lost 7 bases and J lost 0, with 13 bases in between. CDR3 length: 14 amino acids. CDR1 is SNHLY, CDR2 FYNNEI, per germline. CDR3 amino acids: CASIDSGSSYEQYF. The CDR3 DNA follows: TGTGCCAGCATTGATAGCGGAAGCTCCTACGAGCAGTACTTC.

This clone was observed once. The rearrangement joins TRBV12-5 to TRBJ2-1; 11 positions match TRBD2. Unmatched junction bases numbered 8, after V lost 4 bases and J lost 6 bases. The CDR3 loop spans 16 amino acids. Germline V gene lookup returns CDR1 LGHNT and CDR2 FRNRAP. The DNA of the CDR3 is TGTGCTAGTGGTTCGATACTAGCGGGAGATGCCAATGAGCAGTTCTTC. Translated: CASGSILAGDANEQFF. Complete variable domain (other parts from reference TRBV12-5 and TRBJ2-1): DARVTQTPRHKVTEMGQEVTMRCQPILGHNTVFWYRQTMMQGLELLAYFRNRAPLDDSGMPKDRFSAEMPDATLATLKIQPSEPRDSAVYFCASGSILAGDANEQFFGPGTRLTVL.

The rearrangement joins TRBV28 to TRBJ1-4; no clear D gene. Germline loops: CDR1 MDHEN, CDR2 SYDVKM. Trimming left V 5 bases short and J 5 bases short, with 15 bases between. This CDR3 comprises 15 residues. The CDR3 loop reads CASSPLARANEKLFF. The CDR3 region has the DNA TGTGCCAGCAGTCCATTGGCGAGGGCCAATGAAAAACTGTTTTTT.

V and J are TRBV7-2 and TRBJ1-2; no clear D gene. Trimming removed 2 bases at V and 10 bases at J, with 14 bases between. CDR1 and CDR2 from the germline V gene are SGHTA and FQGNSA. CDR3 size: 13 residues. CDR3: CASSLNGVGYYTF. The CDR3 nucleotides read TGTGCCAGCAGCTTAAATGGGGTGGGGTACTACACCTTC. Based on the CDR3 plus reference TRBV7-2 and TRBJ1-2, the full variable domain is GAGVSQSPSNKVTEKGKDVELRCDPISGHTALYWYRQSLGQGLEFLIYFQGNSAPDKSGLPSDRFSAERTGGSVSTLTIQRTQQEDSAVYLCASSLNGVGYYTFGSGTRLTVV.

The sample holds a few counts of this clone. The chain couples TRBV5-1 to TRBJ1-5, with 9 bases aligning to TRBD1. V dropped 4 bases and J dropped 3; count of bases not matched to a gene: 5. The CDR3 is 15 residues long. CDR1 is SGHRS and CDR2 is YFSETQ in the germline V gene. CDR3 protein: CASSPGTGINQPQHF. CDR3 DNA sequence: TGCGCCAGCAGCCCGGGGACAGGGATCAATCAGCCCCAGCATTTT.

The chain employs TRBV27 and TRBJ2-7, with 7 bases fitting TRBD1. Germline loops: CDR1 MNHEY, CDR2 SMNVEV (reference sequence). V shed 3 bases, J shed 7 bases, and the junction held 12 bases outside the gene matches. This CDR3 has 15 residues. The CDR3 loop is CASSFILGTEAEQYF. For the CDR3, the DNA is TGTGCCAGCAGTTTCATACTCGGGACAGAGGCGGAGCAGTACTTC.

There are a few counts of this clone. The chain recombines TRBV2 with TRBJ1-1, with TRBD1 as a possible D gene (5 bases). V lost 8 bases, J lost 0 bases, and 7 bases lay in between. CDR1 and CDR2 from the germline V gene are SNHLY and FYNNEI. The CDR3 spans 12 residues. As DNA, the CDR3 is TGTGCCAGCGTGACAGTGAACACTGAAGCTTTCTTT. Translation gives CASVTVNTEAFF.

The chain has TRBV19 and TRBJ2-1, with D tentatively TRBD2 (6 bases). This CDR3 is built from 16 residues. With 2 bases removed from V and 9 bases from J, the gap between germline ends came to 20 bases. CDR1 is LNHDA, CDR2 SQIVND, per germline (reference sequence). The CDR3 here is CASSIRGVLASGEQFF. CDR3 bases: TGTGCCAGTAGTATACGAGGGGTACTAGCTTCCGGTGAGCAGTTCTTC. Combining the CDR3 with reference TRBV19 and TRBJ2-1 gives the whole variable domain DGGITQSPKYLFRKEGQNVTLSCEQNLNHDAMYWYRQDPGQGLRLIYYSQIVNDFQKGDIAEGYSVSREKKESFPLTVTSAQKNPTAFYLCASSIRGVLASGEQFFGPGTRLTVL.

The chain couples TRBV27 to TRBJ2-1; the D gene could be TRBD1 or TRBD2 (6 bases each). V was trimmed by 5 bases and J by 7 bases, leaving 24 bases between them. Germline lookup yields CDR1 MNHEY and CDR2 SMNVEV (reference sequence). The CDR3 contains 17 residues. The CDR3 is CASSLSFIRGQGNEQFF. In nucleotides, the CDR3 is TGTGCCAGCAGTCTCTCGTTCATCCGGGGGCAAGGTAATGAGCAGTTCTTC.

This clone was seen only once. The DNA for the CDR3 is TGTGCCAGCAGTGCCGCGGTTTCAGGAGGATATCAGCCCCAGCATTTT. Protein sequence: CASSAAVSGGYQPQHF. The chain recombines TRBV27 with TRBJ1-5; D is unresolved. Germline CDR1 and CDR2: MNHEY and SMNVEV (reference sequence). This CDR3 contains 16 residues. V was cut by 5 bases and J by 5 bases, with 19 bases left in between.

The chain is built from TRBV9 and TRBJ2-5; 8 bases fit TRBD2. From germline, CDR1 is SGDLS and CDR2 YYNGEE. This CDR3 is 16 amino acids long. V shed 4 bases and J 5 bases; nucleotides not matched to a gene: 13. CDR3 in DNA: TGTGCCAGCAGCTCGCACCAAGCGGGAGTAGGGGAGACCCAGTACTTC. Its protein product is CASSSHQAGVGETQYF.

Points on this clone: At the DNA level, this CDR3 is encoded by other sequences in the same sample as well. The chain is built from TRBV6-5 and TRBJ1-2; D remains unclear. Per germline, CDR1 MNHEY and CDR2 SVGAGI. The CDR3 sequence is 11 residues long. The germline V and J ends were trimmed by 6 bases and 1 base, with 3 bases remaining between them. CDR3 residues: CASRHNYGYTF. The CDR3 bases are TGTGCCAGCAGACATAACTATGGCTACACCTTC.

The chain combines TRBV4-3 with TRBJ2-2; 7 nucleotides match TRBD2. The CDR3 contains 17 residues. The V and J ends lost 4 bases and 0 bases, in that order; junction bases with no gene match: 8. The germline V gene has CDR1 LGHNA and CDR2 YSLEER. CDR3 sequence: CASSRRGLAANTGELFF. CDR3 nucleotides: TGCGCCAGCAGCCGGAGAGGGCTAGCGGCGAACACCGGGGAGCTGTTTTTT.

The chain carries TRBV7-2 and TRBJ1-1; D is perhaps TRBD1 (5 bases). CDR3 length: 13 amino acids. Trimming removed 5 bases at V and 11 bases at J, with 18 bases between. In germline, CDR1 is SGHTA, CDR2 FQGNSA. The CDR3 region has the DNA TGTGCCAGCAGCAGGGGTCGGGTGGGCTCTGCTTTCTTT. Translation gives CASSRGRVGSAFF.

This clone has just one count. The chain couples TRBV4-1 to TRBJ2-6; D is uncertain. There are 17 residues in the CDR3. Germline CDR1 reads MGHRA; CDR2 reads YSYEKL. V was shortened by 3 bases and J by 0 bases, with 12 bases between the two germline ends. CDR3 coding DNA: TGCGCCAGCAGCCATCACGGACGCTTCTCTGGGGCCAACGTCCTGACTTTC. This codes for CASSHHGRFSGANVLTF.